A single sample gave rise to the 6 T cell receptor beta chains below, sequenced in a study of cytotoxic CD8 clonotypes in ibrutinib-treated CLL. Sequencing was performed with immunoSEQ multiplex PCR; in TCRdb, only in-frame clones are kept and a portion is missing. Of roughly 70,000 clones detected, 70% to 90% appear once; the ten largest clones hold 7.5% to 8%. Specimen: PBMCs, collected at disease progression, from a patient treated with ibrutinib. The receptor source for this set is a human donor with chronic lymphocytic leukemia.

The J gene is TRBJ2-1, the V gene TRBV5-1; 11 bases match TRBD2. Germline loops: CDR1 SGHRS, CDR2 YFSETQ. CDR3 size: 15 residues. The trim removed 4 bases at V and 7 bases at J, leaving 7 bases unmatched. The CDR3 coding sequence is TGCGCCAGCAGCCCCGTGGGACTAGCGGAAAATGAGCAGTTCTTC. Translated, it gives CASSPVGLAENEQFF.

The rearrangement links TRBV13 to TRBJ1-1, with 10 bases aligning to TRBD1. The V gene's germline CDR1 is PRHDT and CDR2 FYEKMQ (reference sequence). The V and J ends lost 4 bases and 0 bases, in that order; junction bases with no gene match: 2. The CDR3 sequence is 15 residues long. The CDR3 region has the DNA TGTGCCAGCAGCTCCGACAGGGGGCTGAACACTGAAGCTTTCTTT. This encodes CASSSDRGLNTEAFF.

The J gene is TRBJ2-4, the V gene TRBV10-3, with D tentatively TRBD1 (6 bases). Germline V gene data show CDR1 as ENHRY and CDR2 as SYGVKD. The CDR3 extends over 12 amino acids. Deletions cut 1 base from V and 15 bases from J, with 13 bases between. CDR3 bases: TGTGCCATCAGTGAGTTAGGGCAGGGGATGTACTTC. It codes for CAISELGQGMYF.

The chain recombines TRBV6-5 with TRBJ2-2; D remains ambiguous. V was shortened by 6 bases and J by 3 bases, with 14 bases between the two germline ends. Germline V lookup: CDR1 MNHEY, CDR2 SVGAGI. This CDR3 spans 15 amino acids. The CDR3 is CASRAPGPHTGELFF. The CDR3 bases are TGTGCCAGCAGAGCTCCCGGCCCACACACCGGGGAGCTGTTTTTT.

This chain uses TRBV25-1 with TRBJ1-4; D is uncertain. The CDR3 sequence is 13 residues long. V was pared by 4 bases and J by 7 bases, with 10 bases between. Germline CDR1 reads MGHDK; CDR2 reads SYGVNS. The CDR3 region is CASSAAGSEKLFF. The CDR3 DNA reads as TGTGCCAGCAGTGCAGCCGGAAGTGAAAAACTGTTTTTT.

CDR3 DNA sequence: TGTGCCAGCAGCTCCCCGGGACTAGCGGGGAGGAGCTCCTACGAGCAGTACTTC. This sequence encodes CASSSPGLAGRSSYEQYF. This chain joins TRBV5-5 and TRBJ2-7; 13 bases map to TRBD2. Unmatched junction bases numbered 9, after V lost 3 bases and J lost 0 bases. Germline CDR1 and CDR2: SGHKS and YYEKEE (reference sequence). The CDR3 is 18 residues long.